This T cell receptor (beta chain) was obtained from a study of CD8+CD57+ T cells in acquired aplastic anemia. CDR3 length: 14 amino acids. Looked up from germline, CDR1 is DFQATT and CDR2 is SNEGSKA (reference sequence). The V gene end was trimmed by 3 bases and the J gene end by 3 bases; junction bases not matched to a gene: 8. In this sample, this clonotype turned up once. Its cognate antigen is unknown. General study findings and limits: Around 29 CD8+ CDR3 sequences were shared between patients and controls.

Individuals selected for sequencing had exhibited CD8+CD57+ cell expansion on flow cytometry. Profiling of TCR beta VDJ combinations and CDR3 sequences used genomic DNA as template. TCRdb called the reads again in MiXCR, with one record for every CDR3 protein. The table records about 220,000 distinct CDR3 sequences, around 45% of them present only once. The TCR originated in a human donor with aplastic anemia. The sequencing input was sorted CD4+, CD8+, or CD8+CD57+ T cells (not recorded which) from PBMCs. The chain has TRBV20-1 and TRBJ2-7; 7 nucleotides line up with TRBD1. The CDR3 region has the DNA TGCAGTGCTAGGTCAACAGGGGCCGTCTACGAGCAGTACTTC. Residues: CSARSTGAVYEQYF.